The present entry profiles one T cell receptor beta chain with its context. The sample is drawn from a study of blood T cell repertoires in COVID-19. Study at large: The United States, Italy and Spain provided the acute and convalescent COVID-19 samples.

Authors' processing steps: Counts of nucleated cells, estimated from reference gene primer amplification, were obtained. TCRdb's table, derived via immunoSEQ multiplex PCR, lists solely in-frame clones and lacks some. V and J calls plus clone size are reproduced from that table; the DNA served to infer D and trimming. The sample holds 150,000 to 200,000 clones, approximately 88% seen once. This CDR3 has 15 amino acids. Germline-derived CDR1 and CDR2 are MNHEY and SVGAGI. With 7 bases removed from V and 0 bases from J, the gap between germline ends came to 16 bases. Sequenced sample: peripheral blood. This chain links TRBV6-5 with TRBJ2-7, with D maybe TRBD1 (5 bases). The TCR comes from a man aged 35 to 55 with acute or convalescent COVID-19. The CDR3 sequence: CASNPRVRSSYEQYF. Written as DNA, the CDR3 is TGTGCCAGCAACCCCAGGGTCCGGTCCTCCTACGAGCAGTACTTC.